The clone carrying this T cell receptor (beta chain) was observed a handful of times. Its specificity is unknown. Primers for the PCR totalled 60 Vbeta and 13 Jbeta. Here immunoSEQ multiplex PCR was the method, and the copy in TCRdb shows in-frame clones only, minus some. The sample consists of roughly 160,000 clones, 80% of them appearing once. The data derive from a study of cytomegalovirus exposure and HLA in healthy donors. Findings and caveats of the study: From TCR beta sequences, most subjects' HLA-A and HLA-B alleles were reportedly predicted accurately.

CDR3 length equals 16 residues. Germline V gene lookup returns CDR1 KGHSH and CDR2 LQKENI. Trimming cost V 5 bases and J 4 bases; bases outside gene matches: 11. The sequence was collected from a man between 18 and 35 years old in good health and CMV-seropositive. The sequencing input was PBMCs. The chain recombines TRBV18 with TRBJ1-5, with TRBD1 matching over 7 bases. Written as DNA, the CDR3 is TGTGCCAGCTCATCGGGTGGGGGACAGCAGAATCAGCCCCAGCATTTT. It translates to CASSSGGGQQNQPQHF.